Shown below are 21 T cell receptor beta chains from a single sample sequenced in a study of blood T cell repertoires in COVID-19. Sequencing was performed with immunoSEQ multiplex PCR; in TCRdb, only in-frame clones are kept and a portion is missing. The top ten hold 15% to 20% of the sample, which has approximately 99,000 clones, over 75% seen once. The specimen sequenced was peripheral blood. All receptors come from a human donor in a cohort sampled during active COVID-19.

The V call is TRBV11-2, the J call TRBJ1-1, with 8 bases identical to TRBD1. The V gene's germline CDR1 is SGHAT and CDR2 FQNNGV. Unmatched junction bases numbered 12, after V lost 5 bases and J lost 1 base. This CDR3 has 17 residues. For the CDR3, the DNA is TGTGCCAGCAGCCCGCTCAGTCCGGGACAGGCGAACACTGAAGCTTTCTTT. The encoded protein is CASSPLSPGQANTEAFF.

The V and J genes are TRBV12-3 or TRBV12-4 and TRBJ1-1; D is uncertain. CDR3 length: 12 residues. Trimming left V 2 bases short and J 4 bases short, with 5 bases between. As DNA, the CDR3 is TGTGCCAGCAGTTTAACAAGCACTGAAGCTTTCTTT. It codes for CASSLTSTEAFF.

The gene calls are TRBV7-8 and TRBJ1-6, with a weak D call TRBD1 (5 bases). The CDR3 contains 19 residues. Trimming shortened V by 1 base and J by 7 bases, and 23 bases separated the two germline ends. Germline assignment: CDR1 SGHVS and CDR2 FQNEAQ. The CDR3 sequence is CASSLGGGSDPGKNSPLHF. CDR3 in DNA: TGTGCCAGCAGCTTAGGGGGGGGATCGGACCCTGGGAAAAATTCACCCCTCCACTTT.

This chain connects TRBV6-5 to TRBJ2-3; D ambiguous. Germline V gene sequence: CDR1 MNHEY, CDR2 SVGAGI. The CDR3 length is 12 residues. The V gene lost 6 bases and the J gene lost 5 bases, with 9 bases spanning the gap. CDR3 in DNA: TGTGCCAGCAGCCCCGTGCGAGATACGCAGTATTTT. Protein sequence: CASSPVRDTQYF.

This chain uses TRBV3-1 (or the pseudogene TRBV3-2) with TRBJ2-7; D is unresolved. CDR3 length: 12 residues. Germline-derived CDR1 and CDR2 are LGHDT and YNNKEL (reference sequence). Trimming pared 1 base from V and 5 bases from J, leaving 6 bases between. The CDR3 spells CASSQVSHEQYF. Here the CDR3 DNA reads TGTGCCAGCAGCCAAGTGAGTCACGAGCAGTACTTC.

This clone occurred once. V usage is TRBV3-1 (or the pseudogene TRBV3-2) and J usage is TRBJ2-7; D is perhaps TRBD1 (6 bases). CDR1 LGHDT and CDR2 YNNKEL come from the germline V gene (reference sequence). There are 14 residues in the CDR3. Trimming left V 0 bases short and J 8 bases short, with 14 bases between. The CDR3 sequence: CASSQDPQQGQQYF. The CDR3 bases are TGTGCCAGCAGCCAAGATCCCCAACAGGGCCAGCAGTACTTC.

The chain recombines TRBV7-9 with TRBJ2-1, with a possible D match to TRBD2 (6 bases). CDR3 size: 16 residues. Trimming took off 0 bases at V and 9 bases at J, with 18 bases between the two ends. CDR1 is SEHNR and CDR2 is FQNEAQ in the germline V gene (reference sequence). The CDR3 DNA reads TGTGCCAGCAGCTTAGCGCCGGCTAGCGATGCTGGTGAGCAGTTCTTC. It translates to CASSLAPASDAGEQFF.

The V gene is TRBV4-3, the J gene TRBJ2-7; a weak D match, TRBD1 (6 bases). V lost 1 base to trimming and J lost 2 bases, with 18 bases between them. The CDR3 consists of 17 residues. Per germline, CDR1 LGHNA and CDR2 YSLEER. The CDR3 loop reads CASSQGPPRQETYEQYF. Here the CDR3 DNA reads TGCGCCAGCAGCCAAGGCCCCCCAAGACAGGAGACCTACGAGCAGTACTTC.

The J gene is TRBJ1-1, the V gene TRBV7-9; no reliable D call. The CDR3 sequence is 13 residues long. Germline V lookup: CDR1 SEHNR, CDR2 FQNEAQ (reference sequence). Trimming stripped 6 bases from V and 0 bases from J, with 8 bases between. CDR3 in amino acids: CASSSSLNTEAFF. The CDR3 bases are TGTGCCAGCAGTTCATCATTGAACACTGAAGCTTTCTTT.

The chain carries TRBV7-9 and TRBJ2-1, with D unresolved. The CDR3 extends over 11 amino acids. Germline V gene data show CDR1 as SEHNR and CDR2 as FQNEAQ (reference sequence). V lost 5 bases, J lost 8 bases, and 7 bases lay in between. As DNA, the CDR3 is TGTGCCAGCAGCGCTAACTATGAGCAGTTCTTC. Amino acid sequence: CASSANYEQFF. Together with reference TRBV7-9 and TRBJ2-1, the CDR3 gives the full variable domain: DTGVSQNPRHKITKRGQNVTFRCDPISEHNRLYWYRQTLGQGPEFLTYFQNEAQLEKSRLLSDRFSAERPKGSFSTLEIQRTEQGDSAMYLCASSANYEQFFGPGTRLTVL.

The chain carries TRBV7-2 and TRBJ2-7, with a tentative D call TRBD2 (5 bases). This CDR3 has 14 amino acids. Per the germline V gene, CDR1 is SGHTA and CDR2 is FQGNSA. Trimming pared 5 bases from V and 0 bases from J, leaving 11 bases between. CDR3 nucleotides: TGTGCCAGCAGCCCCTTGCGGGCCTCCTACGAGCAGTACTTC. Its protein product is CASSPLRASYEQYF. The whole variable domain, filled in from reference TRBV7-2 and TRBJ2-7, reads GAGVSQSPSNKVTEKGKDVELRCDPISGHTALYWYRQSLGQGLEFLIYFQGNSAPDKSGLPSDRFSAERTGGSVSTLTIQRTQQEDSAVYLCASSPLRASYEQYFGPGTRLTVT.

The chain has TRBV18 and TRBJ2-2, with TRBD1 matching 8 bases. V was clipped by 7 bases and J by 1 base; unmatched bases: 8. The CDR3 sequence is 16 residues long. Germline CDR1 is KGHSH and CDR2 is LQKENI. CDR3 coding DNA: TGTGCCAGCTTGGGACAGGACTCCGGGAACACCGGGGAGCTGTTTTTT. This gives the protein CASLGQDSGNTGELFF.

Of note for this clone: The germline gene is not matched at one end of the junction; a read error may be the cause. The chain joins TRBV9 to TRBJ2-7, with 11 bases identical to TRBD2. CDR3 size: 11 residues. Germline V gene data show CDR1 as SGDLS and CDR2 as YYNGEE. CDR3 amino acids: CASSGPGLAEF. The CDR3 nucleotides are TGTGCCAGCAGCGGGCCGGGACTAGCGGAATTC.

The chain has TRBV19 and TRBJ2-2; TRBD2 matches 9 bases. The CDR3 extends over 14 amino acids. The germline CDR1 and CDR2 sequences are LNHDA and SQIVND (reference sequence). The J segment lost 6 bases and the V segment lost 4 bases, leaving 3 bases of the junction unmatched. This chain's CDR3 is CASSTSGIPGELFF. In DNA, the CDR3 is TGTGCCAGTAGTACTAGCGGGATCCCCGGGGAGCTGTTTTTT.

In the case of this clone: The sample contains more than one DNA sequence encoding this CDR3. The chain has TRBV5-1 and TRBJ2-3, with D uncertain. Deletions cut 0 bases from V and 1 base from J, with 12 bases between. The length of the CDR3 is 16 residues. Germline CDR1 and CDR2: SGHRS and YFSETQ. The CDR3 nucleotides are TGCGCCAGCAGCTTGGAACCCAGAGGCGGCACAGATACGCAGTATTTT. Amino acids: CASSLEPRGGTDTQYF.

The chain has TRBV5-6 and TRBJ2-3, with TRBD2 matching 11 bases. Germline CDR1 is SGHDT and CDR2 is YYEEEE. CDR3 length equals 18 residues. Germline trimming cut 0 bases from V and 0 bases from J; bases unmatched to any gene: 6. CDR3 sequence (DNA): TGTGCCAGCAGCTTGGTTGGGACTAGCGGACCCAGCACAGATACGCAGTATTTT. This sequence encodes CASSLVGTSGPSTDTQYF.

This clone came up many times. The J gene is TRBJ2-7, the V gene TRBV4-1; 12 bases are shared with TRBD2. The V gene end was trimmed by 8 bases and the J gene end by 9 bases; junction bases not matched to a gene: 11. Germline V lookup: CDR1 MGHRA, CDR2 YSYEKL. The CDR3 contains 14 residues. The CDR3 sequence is CASPSWTSGTVQYF. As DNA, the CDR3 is TGCGCCAGCCCCTCCTGGACTAGCGGGACCGTGCAGTACTTC.

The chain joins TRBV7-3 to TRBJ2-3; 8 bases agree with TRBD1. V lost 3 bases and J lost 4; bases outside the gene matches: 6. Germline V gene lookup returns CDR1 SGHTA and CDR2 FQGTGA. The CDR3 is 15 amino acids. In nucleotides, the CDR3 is TGTGCCAGCAGCTTTACAGGGGGTGGGGCAGATACGCAGTATTTT. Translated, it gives CASSFTGGGADTQYF.

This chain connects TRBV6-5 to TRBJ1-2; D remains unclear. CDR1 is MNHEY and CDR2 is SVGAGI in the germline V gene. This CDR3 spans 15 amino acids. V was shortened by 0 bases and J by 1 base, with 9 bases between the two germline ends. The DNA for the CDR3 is TGTGCCAGCAGTTACTCGAGGCGGGGTAACTATGGCTACACCTTC. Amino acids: CASSYSRRGNYGYTF.

CDR3 region: CALRAGGFGTDTQYF. The CDR3 DNA reads as TGTGCCCTAAGGGCGGGAGGGTTCGGCACAGATACGCAGTATTTT. This chain uses TRBV2 with TRBJ2-3; 9 bases align to TRBD2. The CDR3 has 15 residues. CDR1 and CDR2 from the germline V gene are SNHLY and FYNNEI. J gave up 1 base and V 11 bases, and 10 bases lay outside the gene matches.

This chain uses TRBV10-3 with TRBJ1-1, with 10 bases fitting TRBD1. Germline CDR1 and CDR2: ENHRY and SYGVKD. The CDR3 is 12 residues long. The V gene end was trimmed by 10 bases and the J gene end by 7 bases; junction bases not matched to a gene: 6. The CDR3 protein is CATRQGAVEAFF. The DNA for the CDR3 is TGTGCCACTAGACAGGGGGCGGTTGAAGCTTTCTTT.